This TCR beta chain is drawn from a study of blood T cell repertoires in COVID-19. As for the study in general: Collection of acute and convalescent COVID-19 samples took place in the United States, Italy and Spain. The cDNA or gDNA used as material had been derived from T cells, B-cell-depleted T cells, or PBMCs.

The V end lost 6 bases, the J end lost 8 bases, and 13 bases lay between the germline ends. In germline, CDR1 is SNHLY, CDR2 FYNNEI. The CDR3 contains 13 residues. In the original analysis: By means of reference gene primer amplification, nucleated cell counts were estimated. Using immunoSEQ multiplex PCR, the repertoire was profiled, and TCRdb retains in-frame clones only, with some absent. V and J calls and clone size are as listed in that table; D and trimming were resolved from the DNA. The profile covers approximately 210,000 clones, with around 91% appearing a single time and 4.5% to 5.5% taken by the ten largest.

V gene TRBV2 combines with J gene TRBJ1-4; possible D gene TRBD1, 5 bases. The clonotype comes from a woman in her thirties or forties with acute or convalescent COVID-19. Sequencing input: peripheral blood. The CDR3 coding sequence is TGTGCCAGCAGCGGCAGGGTTTTCGAAAAACTGTTTTTT. This codes for CASSGRVFEKLFF.